The 13 T cell receptor beta chains below were found in one sample sequenced in a study of blood T cell repertoires in COVID-19. Sequencing was performed with immunoSEQ multiplex PCR; in TCRdb, only in-frame clones are kept and a portion is missing. The table records tens of thousands of clones, 86% of them present only once. Sequenced material: peripheral blood. These receptors originate from a human donor in a cohort sampled during active COVID-19.

The rearrangement links TRBV10-3 to TRBJ1-5; D call uncertain. The germline V gene has CDR1 ENHRY and CDR2 SYGVKD. V was trimmed by 3 bases and J by 0 bases, leaving 9 bases between them. The CDR3 covers 15 residues. The CDR3 spells CAISDWAYSNQPQHF. DNA for the CDR3: TGTGCCATCAGTGACTGGGCCTATAGCAATCAGCCCCAGCATTTT.

The rearrangement uses TRBV4-3 and TRBJ1-2; TRBD1 matches 7 bases. Germline assignment: CDR1 LGHNA and CDR2 YSLEER. J lost 7 bases, V lost 0 bases, and 5 bases had no gene match. The CDR3 extends over 14 amino acids. CDR3 coding DNA: TGCGCCAGCAGCCAAGAACAGGGGTGGGTTGGCTACACCTTC. Translated, it gives CASSQEQGWVGYTF.

V and J are TRBV6-2 or TRBV6-3 and TRBJ2-3; 9 nucleotides line up with TRBD2. Trimming at V came to 1 base and at J to 6 bases, leaving 5 bases not matched to a gene. Germline V lookup: CDR1 MNHEY, CDR2 SVGEGT. The CDR3 is 15 amino acids. The chain's CDR3 is CASSYYLAGLDTQYF. DNA for the CDR3: TGTGCCAGCAGTTACTACCTAGCGGGGCTGGATACGCAGTATTTT.

V and J are TRBV5-1 and TRBJ2-1; D might be TRBD2 (7 bases). Germline V CDR1 and CDR2: SGHRS, YFSETQ. Trimming shortened V by 4 bases and J by 4 bases, and 21 bases separated the two germline ends. This CDR3 has 17 residues. CDR3 sequence: CASSSVGAGVLYNEQFF. The CDR3 region has the DNA TGCGCCAGCAGCAGTGTGGGGGCGGGGGTGCTGTACAATGAGCAGTTCTTC.

The chain is built from TRBV10-2 and TRBJ2-7; 9 bases are a match to TRBD2. The CDR3 runs 15 residues. Germline-derived CDR1 and CDR2 are WSHSY and SAAADI. With 6 bases clipped from V and 7 bases from J, the junction kept 13 bases outside the gene matches. CDR3 coding DNA: TGCGCCAGCAGGGTGGCTGGCGGGAGGGGTGGGGAGCAGTACTTC. The encoded protein is CASRVAGGRGGEQYF.

The CDR3 reads CASSHRQGLAETQYF. In DNA form, the CDR3 reads TGTGCCAGCAGTCATCGACAGGGATTGGCAGAGACCCAGTACTTC. V usage is TRBV6-5 and J usage is TRBJ2-5; TRBD1 agrees at 7 bases. Germline V gene data show CDR1 as MNHEY and CDR2 as SVGAGI. V dropped 5 bases and J dropped 4; count of bases not matched to a gene: 10. The length of the CDR3 is 15 residues.

This clone was recorded once. This chain connects TRBV18 to TRBJ2-1; D call uncertain. Trimming pared 2 bases from V and 7 bases from J, leaving 9 bases between. The CDR3 extends over 13 amino acids. Germline-derived CDR1 and CDR2 are KGHSH and LQKENI. The CDR3 reads CASSPSHANEQFF. CDR3 nucleotides: TGTGCCAGCTCACCAAGCCACGCGAATGAGCAGTTCTTC.

In nucleotides, the CDR3 is TGTGCCAGCAGCTCTCTGACTAGCGGGAGTAGCGAGCAGTACTTC. Encoded protein: CASSSLTSGSSEQYF. The chain is built from TRBV7-9 and TRBJ2-7; 12 bases agree with TRBD2. The CDR3 runs to 15 residues. Germline CDR1 is SEHNR and CDR2 is FQNEAQ (reference sequence). V gave up 4 bases and J gave up 6 bases; unmatched junction bases: 7. The variable domain in full, with the rest retrieved from reference TRBV7-9 and TRBJ2-7, is DTGVSQNPRHKITKRGQNVTFRCDPISEHNRLYWYRQTLGQGPEFLTYFQNEAQLEKSRLLSDRFSAERPKGSFSTLEIQRTEQGDSAMYLCASSSLTSGSSEQYFGPGTRLTVT.

This clone ranks as medium-sized (0.01 to 0.1%). This chain uses TRBV27 with TRBJ2-7; 9 bases agree with TRBD1. The CDR3 runs to 13 residues. Germline CDR1 is MNHEY and CDR2 is SMNVEV (reference sequence). Trimming took 3 bases from V and 7 from J; bases not matched to a gene: 4. In DNA form, the CDR3 reads TGTGCCAGCAGTTTTGGGACAGGGTGGGAGCAGTACTTC. Protein: CASSFGTGWEQYF.

CDR3 nucleotide sequence: TGTGCCATCAGTGAGGTCAACGAGCAGTACTTC. Translation gives CAISEVNEQYF. The V gene is TRBV10-3, the J gene TRBJ2-7; D gene uncertain. CDR1 and CDR2 from the germline V gene are ENHRY and SYGVKD. This CDR3 has 11 residues. The ends were cut back, 2 bases at V and 5 bases at J, with 4 bases in the middle.

The chain is built from TRBV19 and TRBJ2-1; D uncertain. V was clipped by 3 bases and J by 4 bases, with 4 bases between them. This CDR3 contains 12 residues. Per germline, CDR1 LNHDA and CDR2 SQIVND (reference sequence). The CDR3 bases are TGTGCCAGTAGTATCACTTACAATGAGCAGTTCTTC. The encoded protein is CASSITYNEQFF.

The chain has TRBV9 and TRBJ2-3; tentatively, D is TRBD2 (6 bases). Trimming stripped 0 bases from V and 3 bases from J, with 11 bases between. Looked up from germline, CDR1 is SGDLS and CDR2 is YYNGEE. The CDR3 totals 15 residues. The CDR3 is CASSVVDGRTDTQYF. DNA of the CDR3: TGTGCCAGCAGCGTAGTTGACGGGAGAACAGATACGCAGTATTTT.

The V gene is TRBV5-1, the J gene TRBJ2-7; 9 bases agree with TRBD2. J lost 0 bases, V lost 2 bases, and 3 bases had no gene match. Germline CDR1 and CDR2: SGHRS and YFSETQ. The CDR3 has 15 residues. The CDR3 reads CASSFLSGSSYEQYF. Written as DNA, the CDR3 is TGCGCCAGCAGCTTCCTTAGCGGGAGCTCCTACGAGCAGTACTTC.